The sequence of this T cell receptor beta chain was determined in a study of blood T cells in healthy people across ages. In germline, CDR1 is SGHRS, CDR2 YFSETQ. V was cut by 4 bases and J by 0 bases, with 14 bases left in between. This CDR3 spans 17 amino acids. A second about 6 to 12 cycle PCR used barcoded and J-beta primers. TCRdb reanalysed the 5' RACE reads using MiXCR and keeps one entry per CDR3 protein. Counted here are some 940,000 distinct CDR3 sequences, 25% to 30% occurring once; the ten biggest clones make up around 9.6%. These data also featured in a second study, about T cells of mothers and their children. That paper adds: Related and unrelated pairs show similar thymic shaping of TCR recombination output. The data showed no persistent microchimeric T cell clones.

The sequencing input was blood. The TCR was taken from a woman between 40 and 50 years old in good health. This chain uses TRBV5-1 with TRBJ1-6; the D gene is possibly TRBD1 (5 bases). The CDR3 here is CASSPQGASSYNSPLHF. The CDR3 DNA reads as TGCGCCAGCAGCCCTCAGGGAGCTAGCTCCTATAATTCACCCCTCCACTTT.